One and the same sample provided the 21 T cell receptor beta chains below, sequenced in a study of cytomegalovirus exposure and HLA in healthy donors. PCR was performed using 60 Vbeta and 13 Jbeta primers. The assay was immunoSEQ multiplex PCR, and TCRdb's table has in-frame clones only and misses some. Of roughly 180,000 clones listed, approximately 88% are singletons. Sequencing used PBMCs. All receptors come from a boy aged 5-17 years in good health and CMV-seronegative.

V is TRBV9 and J is TRBJ1-1; maybe TRBD1 (6 bases). Trimming took off 3 bases at V and 2 bases at J, with 20 bases between the two ends. In germline, CDR1 is SGDLS, CDR2 YYNGEE. The CDR3 extends over 17 amino acids. CDR3 loop: CASSGRGGQARNTEAFF. Written as DNA, the CDR3 is TGTGCCAGCAGCGGCCGGGGGGGGCAGGCAAGAAACACTGAAGCTTTCTTT.

The CDR3 protein is CASSQAGGRFNEQFF. The CDR3 coding sequence is TGTGCCAGCAGCCAAGCGGGAGGGCGATTCAATGAGCAGTTCTTC. This sequence joins TRBV14 and TRBJ2-1; TRBD2 agrees at 8 bases. This CDR3 contains 15 residues. Germline V gives CDR1 SGHDN, CDR2 FVKESK. Trimming removed 1 base from V and 6 bases from J; junction bases left unmatched: 5.

This chain joins TRBV5-6 and TRBJ2-1; 14 nucleotides agree with TRBD2. J was trimmed by 13 bases and V by 1 base; bases with no gene match: 10. This CDR3 has 16 residues. From germline, CDR1 is SGHDT and CDR2 YYEEEE. The CDR3 is CASSLRGTSGSSRQFF. The CDR3 DNA follows: TGTGCCAGCAGCTTGCGAGGGACTAGCGGGAGCAGTCGCCAGTTCTTC.

The chain joins TRBV28 to TRBJ2-7; D might be TRBD1 (6 bases). Germline V gives CDR1 MDHEN, CDR2 SYDVKM. V was cut by 7 bases and J by 6 bases, with 10 bases left in between. The CDR3 totals 11 residues. CDR3 protein: CASNIGGEQYF. In DNA, the CDR3 is TGTGCCAGCAATATAGGGGGCGAGCAGTACTTC.

This chain joins TRBV7-3 and TRBJ2-5; D uncertain. The germline V and J ends were trimmed by 5 bases and 3 bases, with 10 bases remaining between them. Germline V gives CDR1 SGHTA, CDR2 FQGTGA. This CDR3 has 13 residues. The chain's CDR3 is CASSQAVEETQYF. CDR3 coding DNA: TGTGCCAGCAGCCAGGCCGTGGAAGAGACCCAGTACTTC.

This clone appeared a single time. This chain links TRBV7-9 with TRBJ2-5; maybe TRBD2 (6 bases). Per the germline V gene, CDR1 is SEHNR and CDR2 is FQNEAQ (reference sequence). The CDR3 contains 16 residues. The V and J ends lost 7 bases and 5 bases respectively, with 23 bases between them. The CDR3 nucleotides are TGTGCCAGCAACCGACTAGATATCCCGGCGATGGAGACCCAGTACTTC. It is translated as CASNRLDIPAMETQYF.

The chain combines TRBV27 with TRBJ1-1; D is perhaps TRBD1 (5 bases). The germline CDR1 and CDR2 sequences are MNHEY and SMNVEV (reference sequence). This CDR3 region has 13 residues. V was cut by 7 bases and J by 1 base, with 10 bases left in between. The CDR3 loop is CASKFRENTEAFF. The CDR3, as DNA: TGTGCCAGCAAGTTCAGGGAGAACACTGAAGCTTTCTTT.

This clone was seen a single time. The genes are TRBV7-9 and TRBJ2-6, with a tentative D call TRBD1 (5 bases). This CDR3 is built from 16 residues. Trimming pared 0 bases from V and 0 bases from J, leaving 6 bases between. Per the germline V gene, CDR1 is SEHNR and CDR2 is FQNEAQ (reference sequence). CDR3 sequence reads: CASSLAGASGANVLTF. The CDR3 DNA reads TGTGCCAGCAGCTTAGCTGGGGCCTCTGGGGCCAACGTCCTGACTTTC.

This chain uses TRBV19 with TRBJ1-1; tentatively, D is TRBD1 (5 bases). Trimming cost V 0 bases and J 11 bases, with 19 bases left between them. Germline CDR1 is LNHDA and CDR2 is SQIVND (reference sequence). This CDR3 has 15 amino acids. For the CDR3, the DNA is TGTGCCAGTAGTATAGACTCCGGACGGAGGGGCACGGCTTTCTTT. It encodes CASSIDSGRRGTAFF.

The chain joins TRBV6-5 to TRBJ1-3, with D uncertain. CDR1 is MNHEY and CDR2 is SVGAGI in the germline V gene. V lost 2 bases and J 0 bases, leaving 8 bases between the germline ends. This CDR3 has 15 residues. The CDR3 here is CASSYTGSSGNTIYF. CDR3 in DNA: TGTGCCAGCAGTTACACGGGAAGCTCTGGAAACACCATATATTTT.

This clone occurred once. The chain combines TRBV7-5 with TRBJ1-1; TRBD1 is taken as the D call from the table, unchecked against the DNA. TRBV7-5 is classified as a pseudogene. The length of the CDR3 is 16 residues. Written as DNA, the CDR3 is TGTGCCAGAAGCCCCCGGACTGATTACAGGGACACTGAAGCTTTCTTT. The encoded protein is CARSPRTDYRDTEAFF.

This chain joins TRBV5-4 and TRBJ1-3; D perhaps matches TRBD1 (5 bases). CDR3 length: 15 amino acids. Germline V lookup: CDR1 SGHNT, CDR2 YYREEE (reference sequence). Deletions cut 4 bases from V and 0 bases from J, with 11 bases between. CDR3: CASSPTDSSGNTIYF. CDR3 in DNA: TGTGCCAGCAGCCCCACCGACAGCTCTGGAAACACCATATATTTT.

This sequence joins TRBV7-9 and TRBJ2-1, with no clear D. The CDR3 is 17 residues long. V dropped 5 bases and J dropped 3 bases, with 20 bases sitting between them. Germline CDR1 SEHNR, CDR2 FQNEAQ (reference sequence). The CDR3 here is CASSNGRQLINYNEQFF. In nucleotides, the CDR3 is TGTGCCAGCAGCAACGGCCGCCAACTAATAAACTACAATGAGCAGTTCTTC.

This sequence joins TRBV27 and TRBJ1-5; the match to TRBD1 covers 7 bases. The CDR3 totals 13 residues. Germline-derived CDR1 and CDR2 are MNHEY and SMNVEV (reference sequence). Trimming cost V 5 bases and J 7 bases; bases outside gene matches: 5. The CDR3 sequence is CASSGTETQPQHF. The CDR3 DNA sequence: TGTGCCAGCAGTGGGACAGAAACCCAGCCCCAGCATTTT.

The gene calls are TRBV5-4 and TRBJ1-1; maybe TRBD1 (6 bases). The germline gives CDR1 SGHNT, CDR2 YYREEE (reference sequence). The germline V and J ends were trimmed by 5 bases and 4 bases, with 12 bases remaining between them. The CDR3 loop spans 13 amino acids. CDR3: CASSNGGGTEAFF. The CDR3 DNA reads as TGTGCCAGCAGTAATGGGGGCGGCACTGAAGCTTTCTTT.

V is TRBV30 and J is TRBJ1-1; tentatively, D is TRBD1 (5 bases). With 1 base removed from V and 5 bases from J, the gap between germline ends came to 8 bases. Germline CDR1 GTSNPN, CDR2 SVGIG (reference sequence). The CDR3 spans 12 residues. The DNA of the CDR3 is TGTGCCTGGAGTGGGGGGGAGACTGAAGCTTTCTTT. It encodes CAWSGGETEAFF.

For the CDR3, the DNA is TGTGCCAGCTCACCTGGGACAGTCGAGCAGTACTTC. Its protein is CASSPGTVEQYF. V usage is TRBV18 and J usage is TRBJ2-7; 7 nucleotides agree with TRBD1. From germline, CDR1 is KGHSH and CDR2 LQKENI. There are 12 residues in the CDR3. V shed 3 bases, J shed 6 bases, and the junction held 2 bases outside the gene matches.

The rearrangement joins TRBV6-5 to TRBJ1-1, with TRBD1 identical over 10 bases. The CDR3 has 14 residues. Germline V gene lookup returns CDR1 MNHEY and CDR2 SVGAGI. The J segment lost 3 bases and the V segment lost 5 bases, leaving 3 bases of the junction unmatched. CDR3 sequence reads: CASSRTGGYTEAFF. The CDR3 DNA sequence: TGTGCCAGCAGTCGGACAGGGGGATACACTGAAGCTTTCTTT.

The genes are TRBV6-1 and TRBJ2-1, with 10 bases that match TRBD2. The germline V gene has CDR1 MNHNS and CDR2 SASEGT. This CDR3 spans 15 amino acids. Trimming took 5 bases from V and 0 from J; bases not matched to a gene: 1. CDR3: CASSPSGSSYNEQFF. As DNA, the CDR3 is TGTGCCAGCAGTCCTAGCGGGAGCTCCTACAATGAGCAGTTCTTC.

V usage is TRBV7-6 and J usage is TRBJ2-1; 8 nucleotides line up with TRBD2. Germline values: CDR1 SGHVS, CDR2 FNYEAQ. With 2 bases clipped from V and 8 bases from J, the junction kept 2 bases outside the gene matches. The CDR3 totals 13 residues. The CDR3, as DNA: TGTGCCAGCAGCTTAAACGGGAGGGATGAGCAGTTCTTC. Its translation: CASSLNGRDEQFF.

The chain employs TRBV29-1 and TRBJ1-1; no clear D. Germline V gene sequence: CDR1 SQVTM, CDR2 ANQGSEA. With 5 bases removed from V and 0 bases from J, the gap between germline ends came to 10 bases. CDR3 length: 13 amino acids. The CDR3 loop reads CSVNHGLNTEAFF. The CDR3 nucleotides read TGCAGCGTTAACCACGGTCTGAACACTGAAGCTTTCTTT. Looking up the rest from reference TRBV29-1 and TRBJ1-1 gives the full variable domain: SAVISQKPSRDICQRGTSLTIQCQVDSQVTMMFWYRQQPGQSLTLIATANQGSEATYESGFVIDKFPISRPNLTFSTLTVSNMSPEDSSIYLCSVNHGLNTEAFFGQGTRLTVV.